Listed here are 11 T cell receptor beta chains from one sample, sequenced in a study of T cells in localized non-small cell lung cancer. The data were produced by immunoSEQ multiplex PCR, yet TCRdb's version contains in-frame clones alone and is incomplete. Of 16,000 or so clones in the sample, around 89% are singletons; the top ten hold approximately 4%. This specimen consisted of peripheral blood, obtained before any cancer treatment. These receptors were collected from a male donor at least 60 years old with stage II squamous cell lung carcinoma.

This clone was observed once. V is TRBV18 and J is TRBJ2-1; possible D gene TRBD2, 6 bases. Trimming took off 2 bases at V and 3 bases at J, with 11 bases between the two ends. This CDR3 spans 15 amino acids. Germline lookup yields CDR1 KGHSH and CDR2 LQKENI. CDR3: CASSPSGTVYNEQFF. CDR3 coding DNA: TGTGCCAGCTCACCATCCGGGACTGTCTACAATGAGCAGTTCTTC.

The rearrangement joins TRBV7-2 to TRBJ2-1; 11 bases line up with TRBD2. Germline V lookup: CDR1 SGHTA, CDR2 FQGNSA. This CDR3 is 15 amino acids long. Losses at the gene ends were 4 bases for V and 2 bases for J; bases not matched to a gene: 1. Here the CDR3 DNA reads TGTGCCAGCAGCTCGGGACTAGCGGCCTACAATGAGCAGTTCTTC. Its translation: CASSSGLAAYNEQFF. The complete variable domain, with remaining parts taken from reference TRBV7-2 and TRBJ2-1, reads GAGVSQSPSNKVTEKGKDVELRCDPISGHTALYWYRQSLGQGLEFLIYFQGNSAPDKSGLPSDRFSAERTGGSVSTLTIQRTQQEDSAVYLCASSSGLAAYNEQFFGPGTRLTVL.

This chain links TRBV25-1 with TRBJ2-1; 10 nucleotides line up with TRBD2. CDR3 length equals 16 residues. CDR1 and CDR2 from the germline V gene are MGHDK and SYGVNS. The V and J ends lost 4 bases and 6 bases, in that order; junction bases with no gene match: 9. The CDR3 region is CASSALGLASGNEQFF. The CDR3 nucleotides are TGTGCCAGCAGTGCCTTGGGACTAGCGAGCGGCAATGAGCAGTTCTTC.

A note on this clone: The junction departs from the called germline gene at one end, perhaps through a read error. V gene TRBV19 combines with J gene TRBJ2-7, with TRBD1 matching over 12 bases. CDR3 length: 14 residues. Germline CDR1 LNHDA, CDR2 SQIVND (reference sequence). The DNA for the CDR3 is TGTGCCAGTAGTCCGGGACAGGGGGCCTCGGGCCGGGACTTC. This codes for CASSPGQGASGRDF.

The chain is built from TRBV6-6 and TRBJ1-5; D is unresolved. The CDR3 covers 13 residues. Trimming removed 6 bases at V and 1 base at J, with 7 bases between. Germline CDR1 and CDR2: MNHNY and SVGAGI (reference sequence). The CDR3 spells CASRADSNQPQHF. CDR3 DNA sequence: TGTGCCAGCAGGGCCGACAGCAATCAGCCCCAGCATTTT.

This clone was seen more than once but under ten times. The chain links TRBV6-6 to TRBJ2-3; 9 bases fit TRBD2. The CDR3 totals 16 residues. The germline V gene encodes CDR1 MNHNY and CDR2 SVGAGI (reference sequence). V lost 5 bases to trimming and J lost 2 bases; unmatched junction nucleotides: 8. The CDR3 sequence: CASSQETSGHTDTQYF. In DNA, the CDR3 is TGTGCCAGCAGTCAGGAGACTAGCGGACACACAGATACGCAGTATTTT.

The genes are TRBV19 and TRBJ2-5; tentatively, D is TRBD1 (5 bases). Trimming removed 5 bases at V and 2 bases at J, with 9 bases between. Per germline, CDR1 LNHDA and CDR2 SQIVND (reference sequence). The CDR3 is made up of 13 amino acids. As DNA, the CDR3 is TGTGCCAGTAGTTACAGGCCGCAAGAGACCCAGTACTTC. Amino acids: CASSYRPQETQYF.

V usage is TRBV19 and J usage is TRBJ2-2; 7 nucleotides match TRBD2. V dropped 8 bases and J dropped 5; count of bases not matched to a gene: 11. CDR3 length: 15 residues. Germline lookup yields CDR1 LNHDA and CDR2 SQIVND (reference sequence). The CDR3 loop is CASSLAAGGTGELFF. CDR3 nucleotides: TGTGCCAGTTCGCTAGCGGCCGGGGGAACCGGGGAGCTGTTTTTT.

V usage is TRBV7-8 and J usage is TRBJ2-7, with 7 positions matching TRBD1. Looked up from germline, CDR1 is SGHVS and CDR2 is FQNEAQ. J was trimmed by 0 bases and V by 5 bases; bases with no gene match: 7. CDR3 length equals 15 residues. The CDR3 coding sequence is TGTGCCAGCAGCCCCCGACAGGGCCCCTCCTACGAGCAGTACTTC. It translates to CASSPRQGPSYEQYF.

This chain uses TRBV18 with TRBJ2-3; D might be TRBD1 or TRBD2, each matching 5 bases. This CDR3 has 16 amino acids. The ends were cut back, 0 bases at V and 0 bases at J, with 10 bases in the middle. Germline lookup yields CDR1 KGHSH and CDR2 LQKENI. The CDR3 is CASSPPNGASTDTQYF. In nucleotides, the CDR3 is TGTGCCAGCTCACCACCAAACGGGGCTAGCACAGATACGCAGTATTTT.

The CDR3 DNA sequence: TGTGCCAGCAGCCCGTGGGACCGCAATGAGCAGTTCTTC. Translating gives CASSPWDRNEQFF. V and J are TRBV5-4 and TRBJ2-1; D possibly matches TRBD1 or TRBD2 (5 bases each). The germline V gene encodes CDR1 SGHNT and CDR2 YYREEE (reference sequence). Trimming cost V 4 bases and J 6 bases, with 11 bases left between them. CDR3 length equals 13 residues.